The clone carrying this T cell receptor beta chain turned up a few times. The CDR3 has 15 amino acids. From germline, CDR1 is SGHTA and CDR2 FQGNSA. V shed 3 bases and J 5 bases; nucleotides not matched to a gene: 8. These data belong to a study of CD8+ T cells in alopecia areata. Alopecia areata patients provided lesional scalp punch biopsies and peripheral blood. Sequencing templates came from extracted RNA that was reverse transcribed into cDNA. The protocol was immunoSEQ multiplex PCR, while the TCRdb copy is restricted to in-frame clones and leaves out a portion. The data contain more than 95,000 clones, approximately 42% of them singletons.

The sequenced material came from CD4+ T cells sorted from blood. This TCR was sampled from a human donor with alopecia areata. J is TRBJ2-5 and V is TRBV7-2, with TRBD1 matching 8 bases. This CDR3 is CASSLAGQAIETQYF. CDR3 in DNA: TGTGCCAGCAGCTTGGCGGGACAGGCGATCGAGACCCAGTACTTC. The entire variable domain, with the rest obtained from reference TRBV7-2 and TRBJ2-5, is as follows: GAGVSQSPSNKVTEKGKDVELRCDPISGHTALYWYRQSLGQGLEFLIYFQGNSAPDKSGLPSDRFSAERTGGSVSTLTIQRTQQEDSAVYLCASSLAGQAIETQYFGPGTRLLVL.